This TCR beta chain was profiled in a study of OX40 agonist ivuxolimab in advanced cancers. General observations from the study: Expanded clones tended on average to be more numerous among CD8+ T cells than CD4+. Compared with others, partial responders at 0.1-3.0 mg/kg displayed clonal expansion among the lowest.

Produced via immunoSEQ multiplex PCR; TCRdb's table is partial and in-frame only. Altogether tens of thousands of clones are present, roughly 90% being singletons, with the ten largest covering 31%. The germline V gene has CDR1 KGHSH and CDR2 LQKENI. V dropped 1 base and J dropped 7 bases, with 8 bases sitting between them. CDR3 size: 12 residues. The study sampled blood at baseline, cycle 4 day 1, and cycle 7 day 1. Comment on this clone: Its antigen is still unknown.

The chain joins TRBV18 to TRBJ2-7; D may be TRBD1 (5 bases). Sequenced material: CD4+ or CD8+ T cells sorted from blood, taken in a trial of the OX40 agonist ivuxolimab. The receptor was derived from an adult with an advanced solid tumor such as melanoma, head and neck, liver or kidney cancer. In DNA, the CDR3 is TGTGCCAGCTCACCACGGCAGGGTGAGCAGTACTTC. Translation gives CASSPRQGEQYF.